This T cell receptor beta chain came from a study of OX40 agonist ivuxolimab in advanced cancers. At the level of the study: The eligibility criteria allowed prior anti-PD-1, anti-PD-L1 or anti-CTLA-4 therapy, and approximately 42% had some. Study-wide results and limits: Partial responders at 0.1-3.0 mg/kg showed near-lowest clonal expansion. Clonal expansion by week 6 occurred in CD4+ and CD8+ blood T cells (at 0.1 to 3.0 mg/kg).

Worth noting for this clone: Its antigen is as yet unknown.

Measured with immunoSEQ multiplex PCR; TCRdb has only the in-frame clones, and not every one. This table has 75,000 to 100,000 clones, approximately 80% appearing once. V was cut by 5 bases and J by 6 bases, with 12 bases left in between. CDR1 is KGHSY, CDR2 FQNENV, per germline. CDR3 length equals 13 residues. The V call is TRBV16, the J call TRBJ2-3; D may match TRBD1 or TRBD2 (5 bases each). This specimen consisted of CD4+ or CD8+ T cells sorted from blood, obtained in a trial of the OX40 agonist ivuxolimab. The clonotype comes from an adult with an advanced solid tumor such as melanoma, head and neck, liver or kidney cancer. CDR3 amino acids: CASSGGLTDTQYF. The CDR3 DNA sequence: TGTGCCAGCAGCGGGGGTCTGACCGATACGCAGTATTTT.